This T cell receptor (beta chain) comes out of a study of shared clonotypes between healthy human individuals. Study findings and constraints: A generally larger estimated richness was seen in naive subsets than in memory subsets.

This clone appeared once. Its cognate antigen is unknown. Splitting of each subset's genomic DNA was done evenly across several immunoSEQ plates. Method: immunoSEQ multiplex PCR; TCRdb's copy keeps in-frame clones and lacks some. The sample carries about 590,000 clones, less than 97% recorded once. Naive CD8 isolation took CD45RO-negative cells positively selected for CCR7 and excluded terminally differentiated effector memory CD45RA+ cells. Specimen: naive CD8+ T cells sorted from blood. The clonotype was recovered from a woman between 25 and 40 years old in good health.

The CDR3 DNA reads as TGTGCCAGCAGCTTACCGGTAGCGGAGCAGTTCTTC. Translated: CASSLPVAEQFF. The chain couples TRBV7-9 to TRBJ2-1; tentatively, D is TRBD2 (5 bases). CDR3 length: 12 amino acids. Trimming stripped 2 bases from V and 10 bases from J, with 9 bases between. Germline CDR1 SEHNR, CDR2 FQNEAQ (reference sequence).